This is a list of T cell receptor beta chains from one sample in a study of shared clonotypes between healthy human individuals. Measured with immunoSEQ multiplex PCR; TCRdb has only the in-frame clones, and not every one. The sample lists about 330,000 clones, around 67% seen once, with 10% in the top ten. The sequencing sample was made of memory CD4+ T cells sorted from blood. The receptors stem from a young man in good health. Both conserved end residues are part of each CDR3. The order of the fields is D gene, V gene, clone size, J gene, CDR3 DNA, CDR3 protein. D genes are given only for firm matches. The size of a clone is reported for some rows only, either as once, few or many, or as a class for expanded clones.

d_call: TRBD1; v_call: TRBV6-6; clone_size: .; j_call: TRBJ1-3; cdr3_nt: TGTGCCAGCAGTTCCACCGGACAGGCTGGAAACACCATATATTTT; cdr3_aa: CASSSTGQAGNTIYF
d_call: .; v_call: TRBV11-2; clone_size: .; j_call: TRBJ1-3; cdr3_nt: TGTGCCAGCAGCCCAACCCGGGGTGGAAACACCATATATTTT; cdr3_aa: CASSPTRGGNTIYF
d_call: TRBD2; v_call: TRBV27; clone_size: .; j_call: TRBJ2-3; cdr3_nt: TGTGCCAGCAGTCTGACTAGCGGGAGTCCTACAGATACGCAGTATTTT; cdr3_aa: CASSLTSGSPTDTQYF
d_call: .; v_call: TRBV27; clone_size: few; j_call: TRBJ1-5; cdr3_nt: TGTGCCAGCAGTTTATCGAGAGGAAATAGTCAGCCCCAGCATTTT; cdr3_aa: CASSLSRGNSQPQHF
d_call: .; v_call: TRBV25-1; clone_size: .; j_call: TRBJ2-7; cdr3_nt: TGTGCCAGCACCAGGACAGAAAAGTACGAGCAGTACTTC; cdr3_aa: CASTRTEKYEQYF
d_call: .; v_call: TRBV27; clone_size: once; j_call: TRBJ2-1; cdr3_nt: TGTGCCAGCAGTTTATTGTCCCAGTCCGAGCAGTTCTTC; cdr3_aa: CASSLLSQSEQFF
d_call: .; v_call: TRBV7-2; clone_size: .; j_call: TRBJ1-2; cdr3_nt: TGTGCCAGCAGCCAGACCCCCACAGGGCTTTCTAACTATGGCTACACCTTC; cdr3_aa: CASSQTPTGLSNYGYTF
d_call: .; v_call: TRBV7-3; clone_size: .; j_call: TRBJ2-2; cdr3_nt: TGTGCCAGCAGCTTAATGTCGGAGAAGAGCACCGGGGAGCTGTTTTTT; cdr3_aa: CASSLMSEKSTGELFF
d_call: .; v_call: TRBV13; clone_size: once; j_call: TRBJ1-4; cdr3_nt: TGTGCCAGCAGCTCCGGCTGCAGGGAACCAACTAATGAAAAACTGTTTTTT; cdr3_aa: CASSSGCREPTNEKLFF
d_call: .; v_call: TRBV7-2; clone_size: once; j_call: TRBJ1-1; cdr3_nt: TGTGCCAGCAGCCGAGGACGGGCGAACACTGAAGCTTTCTTT; cdr3_aa: CASSRGRANTEAFF
d_call: .; v_call: TRBV15; clone_size: .; j_call: TRBJ2-3; cdr3_nt: TGTGCCACCAGCAGCGCCCCCCCCGCAGATACGCAGTATTTT; cdr3_aa: CATSSAPPADTQYF
d_call: .; v_call: TRBV4-2; clone_size: .; j_call: TRBJ1-2; cdr3_nt: TGTGCCAGCAGCCAAGGAGGGGTAGGGGTAGGCTACACCTTC; cdr3_aa: CASSQGGVGVGYTF
d_call: TRBD1; v_call: TRBV6-5; clone_size: .; j_call: TRBJ1-4; cdr3_nt: TGTGCCAGCAGAAGGACAGGGTCTAATGAAAAACTGTTTTTT; cdr3_aa: CASRRTGSNEKLFF
d_call: .; v_call: TRBV7-2; clone_size: few; j_call: TRBJ2-7; cdr3_nt: TGTGCCAGCAACCCGGGACTGGGTTTCTACGAGCAGTACTTC; cdr3_aa: CASNPGLGFYEQYF
d_call: .; v_call: TRBV18; clone_size: .; j_call: TRBJ2-1; cdr3_nt: TGTGCCAGCTCTCCGGTACGGGAAGAGCAGTTCTTC; cdr3_aa: CASSPVREEQFF
d_call: .; v_call: TRBV29-1; clone_size: .; j_call: TRBJ2-1; cdr3_nt: TGCAGCGTTGGGAACAATGAGCAGTTCTTC; cdr3_aa: CSVGNNEQFF
d_call: .; v_call: TRBV11-2; clone_size: .; j_call: TRBJ1-5; cdr3_nt: TGTGCCAGCAGCCTGACAAGTAAGGATCCCCAGCATTTT; cdr3_aa: CASSLTSKDPQHF
d_call: .; v_call: TRBV11-2; clone_size: .; j_call: TRBJ2-3; cdr3_nt: TGTGCCAGCAGACCTAGCCAAACAAACACAGATACGCAGTATTTT; cdr3_aa: CASRPSQTNTDTQYF
d_call: .; v_call: TRBV19; clone_size: .; j_call: TRBJ2-1; cdr3_nt: TGTGCCAGTAGTACCCACCTTCGAGGGGAGCAGTTCTTC; cdr3_aa: CASSTHLRGEQFF
d_call: TRBD2; v_call: TRBV7-9; clone_size: .; j_call: TRBJ2-7; cdr3_nt: TGTGCCAGCAGCTTAGGACTAGCGGGAGGCGAGCAGTACTTC; cdr3_aa: CASSLGLAGGEQYF
d_call: .; v_call: TRBV27; clone_size: .; j_call: TRBJ2-1; cdr3_nt: TGTGCCAGCAGTTTATCCAGCACTAGTTATGAGCAGTTCTTC; cdr3_aa: CASSLSSTSYEQFF
d_call: .; v_call: TRBV19; clone_size: once; j_call: TRBJ1-2; cdr3_nt: TGTGCCAGTAGTATAGGAGCGCGGACGGGGCACTATGGCTACACCTTC; cdr3_aa: CASSIGARTGHYGYTF
d_call: TRBD2; v_call: TRBV5-4; clone_size: .; j_call: TRBJ2-7; cdr3_nt: TGTGCCAGCAGCTCGGGGACTAGCAGGCTCCTCGAGCAGTACTTC; cdr3_aa: CASSSGTSRLLEQYF